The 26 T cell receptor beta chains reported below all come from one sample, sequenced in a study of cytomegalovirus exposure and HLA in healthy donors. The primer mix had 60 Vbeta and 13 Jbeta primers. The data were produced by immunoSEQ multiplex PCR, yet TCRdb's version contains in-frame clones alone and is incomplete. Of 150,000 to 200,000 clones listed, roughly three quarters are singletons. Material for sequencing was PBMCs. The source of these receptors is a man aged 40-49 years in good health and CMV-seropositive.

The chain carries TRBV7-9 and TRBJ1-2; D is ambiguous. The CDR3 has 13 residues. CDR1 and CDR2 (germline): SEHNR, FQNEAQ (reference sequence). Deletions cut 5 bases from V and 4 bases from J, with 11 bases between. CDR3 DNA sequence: TGTGCCAGCAGCCCGGGTGGATTCTATGGCTACACCTTC. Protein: CASSPGGFYGYTF.

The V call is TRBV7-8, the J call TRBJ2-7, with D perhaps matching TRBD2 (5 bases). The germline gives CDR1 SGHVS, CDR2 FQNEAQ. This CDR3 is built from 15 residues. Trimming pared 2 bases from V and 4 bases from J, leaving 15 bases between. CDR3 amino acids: CASSLSDGKWYEQYF. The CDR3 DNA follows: TGTGCCAGCAGCTTAAGTGACGGGAAGTGGTACGAGCAGTACTTC. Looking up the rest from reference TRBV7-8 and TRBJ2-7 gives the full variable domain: GAGVSQSPRYKVAKRGQDVALRCDPISGHVSLFWYQQALGQGPEFLTYFQNEAQLDKSGLPSDRFFAERPEGSVSTLKIQRTQQEDSAVYLCASSLSDGKWYEQYFGPGTRLTVT.

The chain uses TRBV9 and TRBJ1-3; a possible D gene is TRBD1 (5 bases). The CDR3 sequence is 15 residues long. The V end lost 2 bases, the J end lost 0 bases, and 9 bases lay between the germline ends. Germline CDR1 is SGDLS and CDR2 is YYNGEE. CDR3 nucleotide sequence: TGTGCCAGCAGCGTTGACAGTAACTCTGGAAACACCATATATTTT. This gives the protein CASSVDSNSGNTIYF.

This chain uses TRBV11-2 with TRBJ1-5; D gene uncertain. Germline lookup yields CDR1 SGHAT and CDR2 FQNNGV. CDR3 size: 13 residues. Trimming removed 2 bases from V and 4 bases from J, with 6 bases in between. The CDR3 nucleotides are TGTGCCAGCAGCTTAAACTTAAATCAGCCCCAGCATTTT. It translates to CASSLNLNQPQHF.

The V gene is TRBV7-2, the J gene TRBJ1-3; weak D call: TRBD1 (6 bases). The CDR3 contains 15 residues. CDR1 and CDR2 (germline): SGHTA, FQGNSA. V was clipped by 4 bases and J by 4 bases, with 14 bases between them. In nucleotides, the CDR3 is TGTGCCAGCAGCTCCCCCGGCAGGGGCGGAAACACCATATATTTT. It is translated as CASSSPGRGGNTIYF.

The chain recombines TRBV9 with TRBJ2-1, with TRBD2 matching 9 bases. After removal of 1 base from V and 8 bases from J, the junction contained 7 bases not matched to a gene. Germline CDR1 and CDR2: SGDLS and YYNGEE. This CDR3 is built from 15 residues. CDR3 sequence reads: CASSVLAGAGDEQFF. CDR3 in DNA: TGTGCCAGCAGCGTATTAGCGGGGGCGGGAGATGAGCAGTTCTTC.

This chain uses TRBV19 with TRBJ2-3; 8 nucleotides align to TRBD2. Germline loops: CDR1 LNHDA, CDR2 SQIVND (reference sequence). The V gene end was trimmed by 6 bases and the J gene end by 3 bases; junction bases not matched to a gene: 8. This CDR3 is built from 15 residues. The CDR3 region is CASRLAGRGTDTQYF. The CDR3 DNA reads TGTGCCAGTAGATTAGCGGGGAGAGGGACAGATACGCAGTATTTT.

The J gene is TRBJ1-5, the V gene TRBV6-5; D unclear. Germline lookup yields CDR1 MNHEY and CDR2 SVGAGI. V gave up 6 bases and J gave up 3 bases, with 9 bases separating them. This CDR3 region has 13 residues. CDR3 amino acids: CASRVRDNQPQHF. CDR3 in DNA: TGTGCCAGCAGAGTAAGAGACAATCAGCCCCAGCATTTT.

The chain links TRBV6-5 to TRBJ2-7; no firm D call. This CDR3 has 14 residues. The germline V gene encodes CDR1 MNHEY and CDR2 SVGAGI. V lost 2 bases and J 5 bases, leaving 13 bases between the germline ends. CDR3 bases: TGTGCCAGCAGTTACCCACCGGGTGGCAACGAGCAGTACTTC. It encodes CASSYPPGGNEQYF.

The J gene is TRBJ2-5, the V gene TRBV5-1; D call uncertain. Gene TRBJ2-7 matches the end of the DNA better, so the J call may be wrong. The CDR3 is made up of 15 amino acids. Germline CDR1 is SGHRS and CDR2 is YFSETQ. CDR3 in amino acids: CASSLGPLTTYEQYF. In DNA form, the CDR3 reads TGCGCCAGCAGCTTGGGGCCCCTGACAACCTACGAGCAGTACTTC.

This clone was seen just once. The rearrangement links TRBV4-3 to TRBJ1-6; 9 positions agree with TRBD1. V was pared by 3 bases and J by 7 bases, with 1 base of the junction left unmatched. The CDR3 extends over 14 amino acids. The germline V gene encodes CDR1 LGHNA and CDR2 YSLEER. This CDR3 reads CASSHDRGNSPLHF. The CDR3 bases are TGCGCCAGCAGCCACGACAGGGGGAATTCACCCCTCCACTTT.

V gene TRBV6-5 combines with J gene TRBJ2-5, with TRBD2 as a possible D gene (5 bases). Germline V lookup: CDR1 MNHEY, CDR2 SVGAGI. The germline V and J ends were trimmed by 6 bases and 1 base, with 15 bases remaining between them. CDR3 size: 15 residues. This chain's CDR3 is CASSQDWASQETQYF. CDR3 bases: TGTGCCAGCAGCCAGGACTGGGCTAGCCAAGAGACCCAGTACTTC.

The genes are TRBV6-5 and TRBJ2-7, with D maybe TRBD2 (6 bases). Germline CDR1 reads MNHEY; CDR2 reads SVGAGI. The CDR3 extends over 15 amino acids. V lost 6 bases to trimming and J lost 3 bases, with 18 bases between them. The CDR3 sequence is CASSPGGSPFYEQYF. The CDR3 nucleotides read TGTGCCAGCAGCCCCGGGGGTTCTCCCTTCTACGAGCAGTACTTC.

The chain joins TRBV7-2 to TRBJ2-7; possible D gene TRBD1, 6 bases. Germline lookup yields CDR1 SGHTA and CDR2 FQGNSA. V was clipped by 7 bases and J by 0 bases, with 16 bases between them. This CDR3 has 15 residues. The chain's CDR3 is CASTEGDWGSYEQYF. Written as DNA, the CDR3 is TGTGCCAGCACCGAGGGGGATTGGGGCTCCTACGAGCAGTACTTC.

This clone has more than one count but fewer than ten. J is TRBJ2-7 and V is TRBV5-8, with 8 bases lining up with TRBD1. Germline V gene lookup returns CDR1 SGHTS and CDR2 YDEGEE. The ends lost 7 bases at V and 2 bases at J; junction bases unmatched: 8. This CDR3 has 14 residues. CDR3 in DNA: TGTGCCAGCTCATGGGGGACAGGAGCCTACGAGCAGTACTTC. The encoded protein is CASSWGTGAYEQYF. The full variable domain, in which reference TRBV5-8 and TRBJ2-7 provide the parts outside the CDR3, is EAGVTQSPTHLIKTRGQQATLRCSPISGHTSVYWYQQALGLGLQFLLWYDEGEERNRGNFPPRFSGRQFPNYSSELNVNALELEDSALYLCASSWGTGAYEQYFGPGTRLTVT.

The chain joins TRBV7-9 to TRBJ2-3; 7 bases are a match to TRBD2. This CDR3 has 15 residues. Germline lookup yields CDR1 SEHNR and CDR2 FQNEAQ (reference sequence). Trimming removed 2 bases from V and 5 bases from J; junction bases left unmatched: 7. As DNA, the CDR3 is TGTGCCAGCAGCTTACTAATGGGGGAGGGAGATACGCAGTATTTT. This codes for CASSLLMGEGDTQYF.

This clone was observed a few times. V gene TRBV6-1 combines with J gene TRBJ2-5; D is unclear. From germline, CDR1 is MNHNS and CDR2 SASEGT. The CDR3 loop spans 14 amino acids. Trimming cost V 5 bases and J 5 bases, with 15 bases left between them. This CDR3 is CASSPSPAGETQYF. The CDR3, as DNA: TGTGCCAGCAGTCCCTCTCCTGCCGGGGAGACCCAGTACTTC.

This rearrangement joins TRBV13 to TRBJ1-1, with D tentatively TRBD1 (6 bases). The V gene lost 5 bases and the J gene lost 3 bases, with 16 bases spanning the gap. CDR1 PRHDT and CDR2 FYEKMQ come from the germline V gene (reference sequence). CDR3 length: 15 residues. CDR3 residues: CASSHRAGGHTEAFF. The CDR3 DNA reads TGTGCCAGCAGCCACCGGGCGGGGGGGCACACTGAAGCTTTCTTT.

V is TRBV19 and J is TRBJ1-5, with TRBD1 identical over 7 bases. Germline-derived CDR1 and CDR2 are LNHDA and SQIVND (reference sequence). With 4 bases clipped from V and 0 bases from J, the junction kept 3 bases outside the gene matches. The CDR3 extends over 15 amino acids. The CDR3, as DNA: TGTGCCAGTAGTAGGACAGGTTCTAGCAATCAGCCCCAGCATTTT. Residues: CASSRTGSSNQPQHF.

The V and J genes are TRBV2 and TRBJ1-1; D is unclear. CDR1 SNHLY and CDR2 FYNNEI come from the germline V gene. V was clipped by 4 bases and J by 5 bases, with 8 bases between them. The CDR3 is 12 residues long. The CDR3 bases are TGTGCCAGCAGTGGGGAGAGGACTGAAGCTTTCTTT. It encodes CASSGERTEAFF.

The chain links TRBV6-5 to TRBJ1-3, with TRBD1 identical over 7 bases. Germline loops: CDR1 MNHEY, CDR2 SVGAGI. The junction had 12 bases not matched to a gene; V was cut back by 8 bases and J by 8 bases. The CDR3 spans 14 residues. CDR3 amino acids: CASQPRGTEDTIYF. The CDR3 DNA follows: TGTGCCAGCCAACCCAGGGGGACAGAGGACACCATATATTTT.

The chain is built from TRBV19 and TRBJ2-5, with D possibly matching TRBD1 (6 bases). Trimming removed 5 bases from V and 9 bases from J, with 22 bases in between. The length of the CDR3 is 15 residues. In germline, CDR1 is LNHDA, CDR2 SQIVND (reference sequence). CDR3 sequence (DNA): TGTGCCAGTAGTCAGGGGCTTGGCCAGGTTCTGGCCCAGTACTTC. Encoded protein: CASSQGLGQVLAQYF.

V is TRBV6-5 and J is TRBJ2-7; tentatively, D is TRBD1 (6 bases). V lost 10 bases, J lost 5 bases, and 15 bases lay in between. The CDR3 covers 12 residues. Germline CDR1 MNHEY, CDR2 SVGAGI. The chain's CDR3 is CATAQGGDEQYF. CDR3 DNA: TGTGCCACCGCACAGGGCGGCGACGAGCAGTACTTC.

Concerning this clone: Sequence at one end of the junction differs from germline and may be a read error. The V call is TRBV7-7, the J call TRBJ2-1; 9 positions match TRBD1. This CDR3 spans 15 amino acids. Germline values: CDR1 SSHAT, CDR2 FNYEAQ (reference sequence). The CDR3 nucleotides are TGTGCTAGCAGCTCGGGACAGGGTCCCTACAATGAGCAGTTCTTC. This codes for CASSSGQGPYNEQFF.

CDR3 region: CASSLTSSPETQYF. The CDR3 nucleotides are TGTGCCAGCAGCCTCACTAGTTCCCCAGAGACCCAGTACTTC. This sequence joins TRBV6-5 and TRBJ2-5; TRBD2 is a possible D gene (5 bases). Germline V gives CDR1 MNHEY, CDR2 SVGAGI. The CDR3 consists of 14 residues. Trimming removed 6 bases at V and 4 bases at J, with 15 bases between.

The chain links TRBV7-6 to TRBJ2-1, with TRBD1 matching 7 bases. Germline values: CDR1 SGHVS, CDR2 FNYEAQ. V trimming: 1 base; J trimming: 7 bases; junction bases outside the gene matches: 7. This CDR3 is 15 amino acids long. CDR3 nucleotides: TGTGCCAGCAGCTTAGAAGAAGGCAGGGGGAATGAGCAGTTCTTC. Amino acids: CASSLEEGRGNEQFF.